What follows are 14 T cell receptor beta chains derived from one specimen sequenced in a study of T cell responses to AZD1222 COVID-19 vaccine. Profiling relied on immunoSEQ multiplex PCR, and the TCRdb table lists in-frame clones only, not all of them. The sample contains around 120,000 clones, 92% of which appear only once. Sequences were derived from peripheral blood, sampled on day 0 of AZD1222 vaccination. Source of these receptors: an adult in good health.

The rearrangement links TRBV10-3 to TRBJ2-2; 8 bases are a match to TRBD1. The CDR3 extends over 16 amino acids. Per germline, CDR1 ENHRY and CDR2 SYGVKD. Trimming at V came to 6 bases and at J to 6 bases, leaving 12 bases not matched to a gene. CDR3 sequence: CAIRREDRVSAGELFF. CDR3 bases: TGTGCCATCAGGAGGGAGGACAGGGTTTCGGCCGGGGAGCTGTTTTTT.

The chain is built from TRBV7-9 and TRBJ1-1; 7 bases map to TRBD1. Germline assignment: CDR1 SEHNR and CDR2 FQNEAQ (reference sequence). V gave up 3 bases and J gave up 7 bases; unmatched junction bases: 5. The CDR3 totals 13 residues. The CDR3 DNA reads as TGTGCCAGCAGCTTTTATGGGGACAGTGAAGCTTTCTTT. This encodes CASSFYGDSEAFF.

This clone was recorded once. V gene TRBV10-1 combines with J gene TRBJ1-5, with a possible D match to TRBD1 (6 bases). Germline values: CDR1 WNHNN, CDR2 SYGVQD (reference sequence). The CDR3 loop spans 18 amino acids. Trimming took off 6 bases at V and 4 bases at J, with 25 bases between the two ends. This chain's CDR3 is CASSPITKQGGANQPQHF. The CDR3 DNA follows: TGCGCCAGCAGCCCTATTACAAAACAGGGTGGCGCAAATCAGCCCCAGCATTTT.

The rearrangement joins TRBV9 to TRBJ1-1, with D hard to call. V was cut by 4 bases and J by 0 bases, with 10 bases left in between. Germline V gene lookup returns CDR1 SGDLS and CDR2 YYNGEE. The CDR3 is 14 amino acids. The CDR3 here is CASSPGGMNTEAFF. CDR3 nucleotides: TGTGCCAGCAGCCCCGGAGGGATGAACACTGAAGCTTTCTTT.

This rearrangement joins TRBV4-3 to TRBJ2-3; D possibly corresponds to TRBD2 (5 bases). Per the germline V gene, CDR1 is LGHNA and CDR2 is YSLEER. This CDR3 spans 14 amino acids. The V and J ends lost 4 bases and 8 bases respectively, with 16 bases between them. CDR3 bases: TGCGCCAGCAGCCCCGCCCGGGGAACGGGTACGCAGTATTTT. Translation gives CASSPARGTGTQYF.

V gene TRBV7-9 combines with J gene TRBJ2-7; 8 bases are a match to TRBD1. The CDR3 has 12 residues. The germline gives CDR1 SEHNR, CDR2 FQNEAQ (reference sequence). Trimming removed 4 bases from V and 9 bases from J; junction bases left unmatched: 5. CDR3 sequence (DNA): TGTGCCAGCAGCTCGGACAGGGCTGCGCAGTACTTC. Protein sequence: CASSSDRAAQYF. Drawing the rest from reference TRBV7-9 and TRBJ2-7, the complete variable domain is DTGVSQNPRHKITKRGQNVTFRCDPISEHNRLYWYRQTLGQGPEFLTYFQNEAQLEKSRLLSDRFSAERPKGSFSTLEIQRTEQGDSAMYLCASSSDRAAQYFGPGTRLTVT.

In DNA form, the CDR3 reads TGTGCCAGCAGCTCCCAAACAAATAATAATGAAAAACTGTTTTTT. Protein product: CASSSQTNNNEKLFF. The J gene is TRBJ1-4, the V gene TRBV7-9; D not resolved. Trimming removed 4 bases from V and 4 bases from J, with 13 bases in between. The CDR3 totals 15 residues. Looked up from germline, CDR1 is SEHNR and CDR2 is FQNEAQ (reference sequence).

This clone was recorded once. V is TRBV9 and J is TRBJ2-1; D unresolved. Germline CDR1 reads SGDLS; CDR2 reads YYNGEE. Trimming shortened V by 1 base and J by 6 bases, and 8 bases separated the two germline ends. The CDR3 is 13 amino acids. CDR3 in amino acids: CASSVHSANEQFF. The CDR3 coding sequence is TGTGCCAGCAGCGTACACTCAGCCAATGAGCAGTTCTTC.

This chain uses TRBV10-1 with TRBJ2-1; D is undetermined. Germline loops: CDR1 WNHNN, CDR2 SYGVQD (reference sequence). The germline V and J ends were trimmed by 3 bases and 10 bases, with 13 bases remaining between them. This CDR3 contains 13 residues. CDR3 sequence: CASSEGPLREQFF. The CDR3 DNA is TGCGCCAGCAGTGAAGGCCCACTTCGGGAGCAGTTCTTC.

The V gene is TRBV6-2 or TRBV6-3, the J gene TRBJ1-1; no definite D call. CDR1 MNHEY and CDR2 SVGEGT come from the germline V gene. The CDR3 length is 13 residues. Trimming shortened V by 6 bases and J by 2 bases, and 10 bases separated the two germline ends. The chain's CDR3 is CASSQDINTEAFF. In DNA, the CDR3 is TGTGCCAGCAGCCAAGATATTAACACTGAAGCTTTCTTT.

The rearrangement links TRBV9 to TRBJ1-1; D may be TRBD1 (5 bases). The CDR3 length is 16 residues. V was shortened by 0 bases and J by 6 bases, with 18 bases between the two germline ends. The germline V gene encodes CDR1 SGDLS and CDR2 YYNGEE. This CDR3 reads CASSVDSWDGISEAFF. CDR3 DNA: TGTGCCAGCAGCGTAGATTCATGGGACGGTATTTCTGAAGCTTTCTTT.

The rearrangement joins TRBV12-2 to TRBJ2-2; TRBD2 reflects the table's D call only, with no check against the DNA. TRBV12-2 is a listed pseudogene. The CDR3 runs 17 residues. CDR3 DNA sequence: TGTGCAAGTCGCTCCTATAGCGGGAGGGGCCACACCGGGGAGCTGTTTTTT. Translating it yields CASRSYSGRGHTGELFF.

V usage is TRBV27 and J usage is TRBJ2-7, with TRBD1 matching 8 bases. There are 17 residues in the CDR3. V lost 4 bases and J lost 6; bases outside the gene matches: 17. The germline gives CDR1 MNHEY, CDR2 SMNVEV (reference sequence). CDR3 in amino acids: CASSSQGARVGSGEQYF. The CDR3, as DNA: TGTGCCAGCAGTTCGCAGGGGGCGCGTGTTGGTTCGGGCGAGCAGTACTTC.

This clone has only one observation. The chain carries TRBV28 and TRBJ2-6; D call uncertain. Germline values: CDR1 MDHEN, CDR2 SYDVKM. The CDR3 totals 18 residues. Trimming took 4 bases from V and 0 from J, leaving 16 bases between them. The CDR3 sequence: CASSYSFSRISGANVLTF. The DNA for the CDR3 is TGTGCCAGCAGTTATTCATTTTCGCGGATCTCTGGGGCCAACGTCCTGACTTTC.